The present entry profiles one TCR beta chain with its context. Antigen unknown. Assay: immunoSEQ multiplex PCR; the TCRdb copy retains only in-frame clones and omits some. Among roughly 53,000 clones listed, around 85% were seen once. Germline V CDR1 and CDR2: KGHSH, LQKENI. V was clipped by 5 bases and J by 2 bases; unmatched bases: 5. The CDR3 covers 16 residues. The sample is drawn from a study of OX40 agonist ivuxolimab in advanced cancers. Study outcomes and limitations: Expansion of clones was among the lowest in partial responders at 0.1-3.0 mg/kg.

The starting material was CD4+ or CD8+ T cells sorted from blood, obtained in a trial of the OX40 agonist ivuxolimab. The receptor's source is an adult with an advanced solid tumor such as melanoma, head and neck, liver or kidney cancer. V and J are TRBV18 and TRBJ2-7; the match to TRBD2 covers 14 bases. CDR3: CASSSGTSGRPYEQYF. DNA for the CDR3: TGTGCCAGCTCATCCGGGACTAGCGGGAGACCCTACGAGCAGTACTTC.